Below, 32 T cell receptor beta chains from the same sample are listed, as sequenced in a study of blood T cell repertoires in COVID-19. This table comes from immunoSEQ multiplex PCR, and its TCRdb copy is limited to in-frame clones, with some not included. The sample carries about 160,000 clones, about 85% recorded once. The sequenced sample consisted of peripheral blood. These TCRs come from a man aged 35 to 55 with acute or convalescent COVID-19.

The chain carries TRBV28 and TRBJ2-5; TRBD2 might be the D (6 bases). Per germline, CDR1 MDHEN and CDR2 SYDVKM. This CDR3 region has 10 residues. V lost 8 bases and J lost 5, with 6 bases in between. The CDR3 region has the DNA TGTGCCAGCGGGGGGGAGACCCAGTACTTC. Its translation: CASGGETQYF.

The chain is built from TRBV5-8 and TRBJ1-1, with unresolved D. V gave up 0 bases and J gave up 0 bases, with 12 bases separating them. The length of the CDR3 is 16 residues. Germline V gene sequence: CDR1 SGHTS, CDR2 YDEGEE. The CDR3 nucleotides read TGTGCCAGCAGCTTGGCTTGGCAGTTCATGAACACTGAAGCTTTCTTT. Translating gives CASSLAWQFMNTEAFF.

This chain uses TRBV2 with TRBJ1-5; TRBD1 might be the D (5 bases). Germline CDR1 reads SNHLY; CDR2 reads FYNNEI. The V end lost 8 bases, the J end lost 6 bases, and 11 bases lay between the germline ends. CDR3 length: 12 residues. CDR3 protein: CASAYQGQPQHF. The CDR3 nucleotides read TGTGCCAGCGCCTATCAGGGTCAGCCCCAGCATTTT. Together with reference TRBV2 and TRBJ1-5, the CDR3 gives the full variable domain: EPEVTQTPSHQVTQMGQEVILRCVPISNHLYFYWYRQILGQKVEFLVSFYNNEISEKSEIFDDQFSVERPDGSNFTLKIRSTKLEDSAMYFCASAYQGQPQHFGDGTRLSIL.

The V and J genes are TRBV5-4 and TRBJ2-2; D is uncertain. Trimming pared 3 bases from V and 2 bases from J, leaving 14 bases between. The CDR3 consists of 16 residues. From germline, CDR1 is SGHNT and CDR2 YYREEE (reference sequence). The CDR3 sequence is CASSYEQLNNTGELFF. The CDR3 nucleotides read TGTGCCAGCAGCTATGAACAGCTAAACAACACCGGGGAGCTGTTTTTT.

The genes are TRBV4-1 and TRBJ1-5; 9 bases line up with TRBD1. This CDR3 comprises 15 residues. After removal of 4 bases from V and 3 bases from J, the junction contained 4 bases not matched to a gene. From germline, CDR1 is MGHRA and CDR2 YSYEKL. CDR3 bases: TGCGCCAGCAGCCCGGACAGGGGAATCAATCAGCCCCAGCATTTT. It translates to CASSPDRGINQPQHF.

The V call is TRBV5-1, the J call TRBJ2-5; 7 bases map to TRBD1. V dropped 8 bases and J dropped 3; count of bases not matched to a gene: 10. The germline V gene has CDR1 SGHRS and CDR2 YFSETQ. CDR3 length: 14 residues. DNA for the CDR3: TGCGCCAGTTCTCCCGGGACAGTAGAAGAGACCCAGTACTTC. Amino acids: CASSPGTVEETQYF.

The chain recombines TRBV19 with TRBJ1-1; D is uncertain. The V gene's germline CDR1 is LNHDA and CDR2 SQIVND (reference sequence). This CDR3 is 14 amino acids long. The germline V and J ends were trimmed by 4 bases and 1 base, with 10 bases remaining between them. CDR3 coding DNA: TGTGCCAGTAGTAGGCTGGTCAAGAACACTGAAGCTTTCTTT. Translated, it gives CASSRLVKNTEAFF.

The chain is built from TRBV5-4 and TRBJ1-2; TRBD1 matches at 8 bases. Germline assignment: CDR1 SGHNT and CDR2 YYREEE (reference sequence). The CDR3 totals 12 residues. The junction had 5 bases not matched to a gene; V was cut back by 3 bases and J by 10 bases. The CDR3 coding sequence is TGTGCCAGCAGCTGGGGGACAGGCTACTACACCTTC. Protein sequence: CASSWGTGYYTF.

This chain joins TRBV27 and TRBJ2-4; no definite D call. With 1 base removed from V and 1 base from J, the gap between germline ends came to 8 bases. CDR1 and CDR2 (germline): MNHEY, SMNVEV (reference sequence). The CDR3 consists of 15 residues. The DNA of the CDR3 is TGTGCCAGCAGTTTATTGGCTTCGGCCAAAAACATTCAGTACTTC. Protein product: CASSLLASAKNIQYF.

V is TRBV11-3 and J is TRBJ2-5; 7 bases map to TRBD1. The CDR3 is 14 residues long. Germline V lookup: CDR1 SGHNT, CDR2 YENEEA. V lost 5 bases and J lost 2; bases outside the gene matches: 5. CDR3: CASSPRDRQETQYF. The CDR3 bases are TGTGCCAGCAGCCCTCGGGACAGACAAGAGACCCAGTACTTC.

This sequence joins TRBV15 and TRBJ2-1; 8 nucleotides match TRBD2. The CDR3 is 16 amino acids. V was pared by 0 bases and J by 6 bases, with 7 bases of the junction left unmatched. Germline V gene lookup returns CDR1 LNHNV and CDR2 YYDKDF (reference sequence). The CDR3 region is CATSRDGGLVTNEQFF. The CDR3 DNA reads as TGTGCCACCAGCAGAGATGGGGGACTAGTGACCAATGAGCAGTTCTTC.

In this sample, this clone turned up a few times. This chain joins TRBV3-1 (or the pseudogene TRBV3-2) and TRBJ2-3; D unclear. The CDR3 is made up of 13 amino acids. CDR1 LGHDT and CDR2 YNNKEL come from the germline V gene (reference sequence). With 5 bases removed from V and 1 base from J, the gap between germline ends came to 7 bases. This CDR3 is CASSLRGTDTQYF. The CDR3 region has the DNA TGTGCCAGCAGCTTGAGAGGCACAGATACGCAGTATTTT.

This clone was counted once. The V and J genes are TRBV7-9 and TRBJ2-5; tentatively, D is TRBD2 (5 bases). The CDR3 spans 14 residues. CDR1 is SEHNR and CDR2 is FQNEAQ in the germline V gene (reference sequence). The ends were cut back, 0 bases at V and 5 bases at J, with 10 bases in the middle. CDR3 in DNA: TGTGCCAGCAGCTTAGCCCCCGGGGTCGAGACCCAGTACTTC. It yields the protein CASSLAPGVETQYF.

The CDR3 is CASSDDRGRRNEQFF. The CDR3 nucleotides are TGTGCCAGCTCAGACGACAGGGGACGTCGCAATGAGCAGTTCTTC. V gene TRBV18 combines with J gene TRBJ2-1; 8 nucleotides line up with TRBD1. J was trimmed by 6 bases and V by 5 bases; bases with no gene match: 9. Germline V gives CDR1 KGHSH, CDR2 LQKENI. This CDR3 has 15 residues.

This sequence joins TRBV30 and TRBJ1-2, with D possibly TRBD1 on 6 matching bases. CDR3 length equals 14 residues. Trimming took off 0 bases at V and 4 bases at J, with 12 bases between the two ends. Germline V gives CDR1 GTSNPN, CDR2 SVGIG (reference sequence). This CDR3 reads CAWSVRRTAYGYTF. The CDR3 DNA reads as TGTGCCTGGAGTGTACGAAGGACAGCCTATGGCTACACCTTC. Full variable domain (outside the CDR3, taken from reference TRBV30 and TRBJ1-2): SQTIHQWPATLVQPVGSPLSLECTVEGTSNPNLYWYRQAAGRGLQLLFYSVGIGQISSEVPQNLSASRPQDRQFILSSKKLLLSDSGFYLCAWSVRRTAYGYTFGSGTRLTVV.

This clone was seen just once. The rearrangement uses TRBV6-1 and TRBJ1-2; perhaps TRBD1 as D (6 bases). V dropped 0 bases and J dropped 5 bases, with 13 bases sitting between them. Germline CDR1 is MNHNS and CDR2 is SASEGT. CDR3 length equals 15 residues. CDR3 coding DNA: TGTGCCAGCAGTGAAGCGCTCAGGGGAGAATATGGCTACACCTTC. This sequence encodes CASSEALRGEYGYTF.

J is TRBJ2-5 and V is TRBV5-4; no firm D call. This CDR3 is 15 amino acids long. The ends were cut back, 4 bases at V and 3 bases at J, with 16 bases in the middle. Per germline, CDR1 SGHNT and CDR2 YYREEE (reference sequence). The CDR3, as DNA: TGTGCCAGCAGCCCGCTCGGCGGAATTGAAGAGACCCAGTACTTC. Protein product: CASSPLGGIEETQYF.

The rearrangement links TRBV14 to TRBJ1-1; D remains ambiguous. This CDR3 region has 16 residues. CDR1 SGHDN and CDR2 FVKESK come from the germline V gene. The ends were cut back, 5 bases at V and 2 bases at J, with 18 bases in the middle. CDR3 in amino acids: CASSLRDIHTNTEAFF. CDR3 sequence (DNA): TGTGCCAGCAGCTTGCGGGATATCCATACAAACACTGAAGCTTTCTTT.

V gene TRBV30 combines with J gene TRBJ2-7; perhaps TRBD1 as D (6 bases). This CDR3 region has 13 residues. CDR1 GTSNPN and CDR2 SVGIG come from the germline V gene (reference sequence). This chain's CDR3 is CAALSDSYGEQYF. The CDR3 region has the DNA TGTGCGGCGCTATCGGACAGCTACGGCGAGCAGTACTTC.

This sequence joins TRBV30 and TRBJ2-7; tentative D call: TRBD2 (7 bases). The CDR3 has 13 amino acids. Trimming left V 3 bases short and J 5 bases short, with 14 bases between. The germline gives CDR1 GTSNPN, CDR2 SVGIG (reference sequence). CDR3 nucleotide sequence: TGTGCCTGGAGCCCCGGGGGGCGCGACGAGCAGTACTTC. It is translated as CAWSPGGRDEQYF.

J is TRBJ1-1 and V is TRBV11-1; the D gene is possibly TRBD1 (6 bases). V was cut by 5 bases and J by 0 bases, with 10 bases left in between. Germline V gene sequence: CDR1 SGHAT, CDR2 FQDESV (reference sequence). CDR3 length: 14 amino acids. The CDR3 DNA reads as TGTGCCAGCAGCAAGGGACAAATGAACACTGAAGCTTTCTTT. As protein: CASSKGQMNTEAFF.

The rearrangement links TRBV4-1 to TRBJ1-1; the D is unclear. Germline assignment: CDR1 MGHRA and CDR2 YSYEKL. CDR3 size: 13 residues. V lost 5 bases and J lost 1, with 8 bases in between. CDR3 sequence (DNA): TGCGCCAGCAGCTCTCTCCCGAACACTGAAGCTTTCTTT. This encodes CASSSLPNTEAFF.

This chain joins TRBV11-3 and TRBJ2-7, with a tentative D call TRBD2 (6 bases). The CDR3 loop spans 15 amino acids. Germline V gene data show CDR1 as SGHNT and CDR2 as YENEEA. The ends were cut back, 2 bases at V and 6 bases at J, with 17 bases in the middle. Written as DNA, the CDR3 is TGTGCCAGCAGCTTAACCGGGGGTGGAATCGTCGAGCAGTACTTC. Amino acids: CASSLTGGGIVEQYF.

This chain links TRBV5-5 with TRBJ1-1, with D possibly being TRBD1 (5 bases). V lost 3 bases, J lost 4 bases, and 10 bases lay in between. The length of the CDR3 is 13 residues. From germline, CDR1 is SGHKS and CDR2 YYEKEE (reference sequence). The CDR3 DNA reads as TGTGCCAGCAGCTCTACCGGGGGCACTGAAGCTTTCTTT. It is translated as CASSSTGGTEAFF. Full variable domain (remainder filled in from reference TRBV5-5 and TRBJ1-1): DAGVTQSPTHLIKTRGQQVTLRCSPISGHKSVSWYQQVLGQGPQFIFQYYEKEERGRGNFPDRFSARQFPNYSSELNVNALLLGDSALYLCASSSTGGTEAFFGQGTRLTVV.

The chain combines TRBV18 with TRBJ1-2, with D uncertain. The V end was cut by 0 bases, the J end by 0 bases, with 8 bases between. The CDR3 spans 15 residues. Per germline, CDR1 KGHSH and CDR2 LQKENI. Here the CDR3 reads CASSPPRSPNYGYTF. CDR3 coding DNA: TGTGCCAGCTCACCACCGCGCTCCCCTAACTATGGCTACACCTTC.

The V call is TRBV19, the J call TRBJ2-7; 10 positions agree with TRBD1. J gave up 4 bases and V 6 bases, and 6 bases lay outside the gene matches. This CDR3 has 14 amino acids. Germline-derived CDR1 and CDR2 are LNHDA and SQIVND (reference sequence). The CDR3 DNA is TGTGCCAGTAGGGGACAGGGGAACGTATACGAGCAGTACTTC. It yields the protein CASRGQGNVYEQYF. Full variable domain (remainder filled in from reference TRBV19 and TRBJ2-7): DGGITQSPKYLFRKEGQNVTLSCEQNLNHDAMYWYRQDPGQGLRLIYYSQIVNDFQKGDIAEGYSVSREKKESFPLTVTSAQKNPTAFYLCASRGQGNVYEQYFGPGTRLTVT.

The chain combines TRBV5-6 with TRBJ2-7, with a weak D call TRBD1 (6 bases). Germline CDR1 and CDR2: SGHDT and YYEEEE. Trimming took 0 bases from V and 5 from J, leaving 9 bases between them. The CDR3 consists of 13 residues. In DNA, the CDR3 is TGTGCCAGCAGCTTGGTAGCAGGGGACGAGCAGTACTTC. This encodes CASSLVAGDEQYF.

The rearrangement joins TRBV3-1 (or the pseudogene TRBV3-2) to TRBJ2-4, with D perhaps matching TRBD2 (6 bases). The germline V and J ends were trimmed by 4 bases and 4 bases, with 11 bases remaining between them. This CDR3 has 14 residues. Germline V gene data show CDR1 as LGHDT and CDR2 as YNNKEL (reference sequence). The CDR3 DNA follows: TGTGCCAGCAGCCCCCAGGAGGGAAAAAACATTCAGTACTTC. Encoded protein: CASSPQEGKNIQYF.

The J gene is TRBJ1-5, the V gene TRBV14; D remains unclear. CDR1 SGHDN and CDR2 FVKESK come from the germline V gene. With 5 bases removed from V and 3 bases from J, the gap between germline ends came to 5 bases. The CDR3 length is 12 residues. The CDR3 reads CASSFSNQPQHF. CDR3 bases: TGTGCCAGCAGCTTCTCCAATCAGCCCCAGCATTTT.

The V gene is TRBV18, the J gene TRBJ1-1; 7 bases line up with TRBD1. J lost 0 bases, V lost 3 bases, and 4 bases had no gene match. The CDR3 length is 15 residues. CDR1 KGHSH and CDR2 LQKENI come from the germline V gene. CDR3 DNA: TGTGCCAGCTCACCTACAGGGGTCTTGAACACTGAAGCTTTCTTT. It translates to CASSPTGVLNTEAFF.

The chain links TRBV11-2 to TRBJ2-5, with 12 bases identical to TRBD2. Losses at the gene ends were 2 bases for V and 0 bases for J; bases not matched to a gene: 1. Per germline, CDR1 SGHAT and CDR2 FQNNGV. The CDR3 is 16 residues long. The CDR3 reads CASSLTSGGYQETQYF. CDR3 nucleotide sequence: TGTGCCAGCAGCTTAACTAGCGGGGGGTACCAAGAGACCCAGTACTTC.

The sample holds a few counts of this clone. The rearrangement joins TRBV5-1 to TRBJ2-2, with 7 bases lining up with TRBD1. CDR1 and CDR2 from the germline V gene are SGHRS and YFSETQ. J gave up 1 base and V 4 bases, and 4 bases lay outside the gene matches. This CDR3 has 15 residues. CDR3 DNA: TGCGCCAGCAGCCTAGGACAGGTGAACACCGGGGAGCTGTTTTTT. It specifies CASSLGQVNTGELFF.